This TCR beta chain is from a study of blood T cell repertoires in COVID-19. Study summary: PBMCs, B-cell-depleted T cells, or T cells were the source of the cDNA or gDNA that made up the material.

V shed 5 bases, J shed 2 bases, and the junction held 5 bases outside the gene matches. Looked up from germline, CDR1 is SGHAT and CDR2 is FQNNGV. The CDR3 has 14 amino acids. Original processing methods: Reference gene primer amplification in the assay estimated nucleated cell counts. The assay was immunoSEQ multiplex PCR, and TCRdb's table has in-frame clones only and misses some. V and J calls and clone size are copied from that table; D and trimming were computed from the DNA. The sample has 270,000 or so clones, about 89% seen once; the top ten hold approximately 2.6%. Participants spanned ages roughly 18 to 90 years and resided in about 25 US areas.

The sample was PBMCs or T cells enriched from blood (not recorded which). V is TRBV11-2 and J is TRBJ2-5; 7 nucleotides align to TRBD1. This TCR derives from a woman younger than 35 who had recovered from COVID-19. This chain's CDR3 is CASSPPTGQETQYF. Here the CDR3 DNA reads TGTGCCAGCAGCCCACCGACAGGGCAAGAGACCCAGTACTTC.